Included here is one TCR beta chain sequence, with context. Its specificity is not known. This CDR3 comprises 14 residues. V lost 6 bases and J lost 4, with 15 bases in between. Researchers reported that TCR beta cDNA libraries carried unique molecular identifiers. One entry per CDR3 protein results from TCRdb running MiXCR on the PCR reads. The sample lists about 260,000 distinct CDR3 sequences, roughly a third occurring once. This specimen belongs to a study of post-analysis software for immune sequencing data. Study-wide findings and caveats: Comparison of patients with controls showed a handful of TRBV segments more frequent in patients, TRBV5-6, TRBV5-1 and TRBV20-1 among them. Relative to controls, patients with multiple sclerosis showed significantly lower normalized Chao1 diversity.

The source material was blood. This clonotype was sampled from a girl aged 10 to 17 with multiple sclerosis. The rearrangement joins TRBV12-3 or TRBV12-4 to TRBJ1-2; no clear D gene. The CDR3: CASSDSSRGYGYTF. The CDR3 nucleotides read TGTGCCAGCAGCGACTCCTCCCGAGGCTATGGCTACACCTTC.